What follows describes a single T cell receptor (beta chain). This entry comes from a study of blood T cell repertoires in COVID-19. Per germline, CDR1 MNHNS and CDR2 SASEGT. V lost 3 bases, J lost 8 bases, and 17 bases lay in between. This CDR3 spans 15 amino acids. Assay: immunoSEQ multiplex PCR; the TCRdb copy retains only in-frame clones and omits some. This sample carries some 30,000 clones, about 85% of them seen once, and the ten largest clones take approximately 2%. The chain combines TRBV6-1 with TRBJ1-5, with D tentatively TRBD1 (5 bases). The sample comprised peripheral blood. This sequence was found in a man aged 45-65 years with active or convalescent COVID-19. The CDR3 DNA reads as TGTGCCAGCAGTGAGGTCTGGGGCTCGGGGGAGCCCCAGCATTTT. Amino acids: CASSEVWGSGEPQHF.